This T cell receptor (beta chain) appears in the sequencing data of a study of T cell responses to AZD1222 COVID-19 vaccine. The CDR3 runs 15 residues. The germline gives CDR1 MNHEY, CDR2 SMNVEV (reference sequence). V was shortened by 5 bases and J by 6 bases, with 16 bases between the two germline ends. This clone has a single count. TCRdb's copy holds only in-frame clones and misses some; the assay was immunoSEQ multiplex PCR. The data show some 120,000 clones, around nine tenths seen once. The input for sequencing was peripheral blood, taken 28 days after the second dose of the MenACWY control vaccine. The source is an adult who received the MenACWY meningococcal vaccine as a control. The V gene is TRBV27, the J gene TRBJ1-4; TRBD1 is a possible D gene (5 bases). CDR3 protein: CASSPGILIDEKLFF. CDR3 sequence (DNA): TGTGCCAGCAGTCCAGGGATTCTTATTGATGAAAAACTGTTTTTT.